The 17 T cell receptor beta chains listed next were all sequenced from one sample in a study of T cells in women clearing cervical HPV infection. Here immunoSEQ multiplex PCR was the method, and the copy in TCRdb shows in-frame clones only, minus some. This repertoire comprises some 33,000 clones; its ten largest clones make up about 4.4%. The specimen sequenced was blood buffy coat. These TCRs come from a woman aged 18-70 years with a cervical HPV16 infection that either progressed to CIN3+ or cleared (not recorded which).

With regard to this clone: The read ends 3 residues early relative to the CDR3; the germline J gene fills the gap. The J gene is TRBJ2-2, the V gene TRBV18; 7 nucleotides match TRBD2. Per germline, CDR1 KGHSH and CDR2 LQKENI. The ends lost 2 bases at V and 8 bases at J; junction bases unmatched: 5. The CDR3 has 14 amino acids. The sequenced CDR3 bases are TGTGCCAGCTCACCAGGCGGGAGATCGGGGGAG. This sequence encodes CASSPGGRSGE. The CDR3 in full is CASSPGGRSGELFF.

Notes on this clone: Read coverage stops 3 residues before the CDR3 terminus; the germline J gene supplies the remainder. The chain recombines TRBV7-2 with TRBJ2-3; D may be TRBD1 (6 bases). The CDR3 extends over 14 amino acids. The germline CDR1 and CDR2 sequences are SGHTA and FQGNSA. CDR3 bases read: TGTGCCAGCAGCCCCCGTTCAGGGGAGAAGCCG. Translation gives CASSPRSGEKP. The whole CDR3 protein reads CASSPRSGEKPQYF.

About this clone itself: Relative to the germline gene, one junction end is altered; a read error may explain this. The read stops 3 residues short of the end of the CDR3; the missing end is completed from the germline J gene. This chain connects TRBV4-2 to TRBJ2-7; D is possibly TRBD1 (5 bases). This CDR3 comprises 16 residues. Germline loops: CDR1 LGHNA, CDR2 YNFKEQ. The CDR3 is CASSQDRFRDSYEQYF. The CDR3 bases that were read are TGCGCCAGCAGCCAAGATCGGTTCAGGGATAGCTACGAG.

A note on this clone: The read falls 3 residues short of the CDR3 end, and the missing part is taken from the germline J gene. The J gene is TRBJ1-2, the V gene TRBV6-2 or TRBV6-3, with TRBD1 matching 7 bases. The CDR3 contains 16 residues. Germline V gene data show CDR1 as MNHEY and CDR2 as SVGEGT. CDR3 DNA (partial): TGTGCCAGCAGTCTGGGAGGGGGCCTGGCTGGGAATGAC. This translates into CASSLGGGLAGND. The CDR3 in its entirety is CASSLGGGLAGNDYTF.

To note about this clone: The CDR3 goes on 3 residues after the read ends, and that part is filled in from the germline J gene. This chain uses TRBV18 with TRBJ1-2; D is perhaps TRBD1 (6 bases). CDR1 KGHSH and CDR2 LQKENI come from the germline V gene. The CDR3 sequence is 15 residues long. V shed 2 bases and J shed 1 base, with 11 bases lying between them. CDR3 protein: CASSPDTRGNYGYTF. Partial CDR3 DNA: TGTGCCAGCTCACCAGATACCAGGGGTAACTATGGC.

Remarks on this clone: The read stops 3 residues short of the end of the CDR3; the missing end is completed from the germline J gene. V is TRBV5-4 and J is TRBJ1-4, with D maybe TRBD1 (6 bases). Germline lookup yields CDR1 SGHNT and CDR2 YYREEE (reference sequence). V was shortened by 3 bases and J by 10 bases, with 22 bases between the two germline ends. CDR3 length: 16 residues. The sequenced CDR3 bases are TGTGCCAGCAGCTACGACCCGGGACACCGAACGGGAAAA. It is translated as CASSYDPGHRTGK. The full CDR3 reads CASSYDPGHRTGKLFF.

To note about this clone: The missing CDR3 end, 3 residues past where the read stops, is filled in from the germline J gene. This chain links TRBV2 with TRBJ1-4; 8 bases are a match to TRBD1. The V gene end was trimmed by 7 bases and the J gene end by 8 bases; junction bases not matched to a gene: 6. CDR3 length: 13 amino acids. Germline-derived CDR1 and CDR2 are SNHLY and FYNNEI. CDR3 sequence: CASKGDRWEKLFF. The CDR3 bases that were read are TGTGCCAGCAAGGGGGACAGGTGGGAAAAA.

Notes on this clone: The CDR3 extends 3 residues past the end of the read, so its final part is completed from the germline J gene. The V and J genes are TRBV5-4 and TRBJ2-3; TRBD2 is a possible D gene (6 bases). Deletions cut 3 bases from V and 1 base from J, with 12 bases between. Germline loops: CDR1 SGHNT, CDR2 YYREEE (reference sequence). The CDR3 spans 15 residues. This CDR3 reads CASSSRDWGTDTQYF. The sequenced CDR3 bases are TGTGCCAGCAGCTCCCGGGACTGGGGCACAGATACG.

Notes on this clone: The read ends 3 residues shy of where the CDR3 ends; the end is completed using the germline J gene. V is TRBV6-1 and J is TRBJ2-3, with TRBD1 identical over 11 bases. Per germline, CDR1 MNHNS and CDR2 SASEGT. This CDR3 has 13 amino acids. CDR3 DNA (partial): TGTGCCAGCAGTGCTCCGGACAGGGGGCCG. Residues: CASSAPDRGP. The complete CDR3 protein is CASSAPDRGPQYF.

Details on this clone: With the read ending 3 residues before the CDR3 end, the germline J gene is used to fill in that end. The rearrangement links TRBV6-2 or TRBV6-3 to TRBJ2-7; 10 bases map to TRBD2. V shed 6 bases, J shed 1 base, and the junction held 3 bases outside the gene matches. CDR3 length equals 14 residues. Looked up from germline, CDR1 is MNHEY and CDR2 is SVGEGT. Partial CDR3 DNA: TGTGCCAGCAGCTTACTAGCGGGGTCCTACGAG. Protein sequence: CASSLLAGSYE. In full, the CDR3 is CASSLLAGSYEQYF.

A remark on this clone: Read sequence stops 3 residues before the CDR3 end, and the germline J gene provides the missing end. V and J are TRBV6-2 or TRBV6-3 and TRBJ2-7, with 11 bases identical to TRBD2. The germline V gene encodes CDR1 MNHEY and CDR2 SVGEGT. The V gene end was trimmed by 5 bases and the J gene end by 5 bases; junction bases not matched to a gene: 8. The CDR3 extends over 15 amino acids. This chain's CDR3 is CASSVAGGPVHEQYF. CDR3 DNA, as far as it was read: TGTGCCAGCAGTGTAGCGGGAGGGCCGGTCCACGAG.

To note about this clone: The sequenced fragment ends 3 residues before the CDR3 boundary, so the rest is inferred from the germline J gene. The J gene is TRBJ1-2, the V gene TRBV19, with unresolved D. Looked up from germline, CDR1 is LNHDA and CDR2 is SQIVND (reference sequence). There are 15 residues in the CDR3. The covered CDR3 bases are TGTGCCAGTAGTACCCAAGCGGGAGGAGGCAATGAC. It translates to CASSTQAGGGND. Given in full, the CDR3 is CASSTQAGGGNDYTF.

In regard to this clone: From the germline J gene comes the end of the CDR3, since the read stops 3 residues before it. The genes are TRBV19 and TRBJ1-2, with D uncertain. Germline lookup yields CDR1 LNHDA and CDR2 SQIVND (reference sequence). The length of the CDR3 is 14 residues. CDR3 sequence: CASSIESGRDTYTF. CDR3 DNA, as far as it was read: TGTGCCAGTAGTATAGAGAGCGGTAGAGATACC.

The CDR3 bases that were read are TGTGCCAGCAGCTCTAGCGGACAGTTCGTTTATGGC. Its protein is CASSSSGQFVYG. From start to end, the CDR3 is CASSSSGQFVYGYTF. V usage is TRBV7-9 and J usage is TRBJ1-2, with D possibly TRBD1 on 6 matching bases. The CDR3 goes on 3 residues after the read ends, and that part is filled in from the germline J gene. The ends were cut back, 4 bases at V and 5 bases at J, with 17 bases in the middle. The CDR3 loop spans 15 amino acids. The germline CDR1 and CDR2 sequences are SEHNR and FQNEAQ (reference sequence).

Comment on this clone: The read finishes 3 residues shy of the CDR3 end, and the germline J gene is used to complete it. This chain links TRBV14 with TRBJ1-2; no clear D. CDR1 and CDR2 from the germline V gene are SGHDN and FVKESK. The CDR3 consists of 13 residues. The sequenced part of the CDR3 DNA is TGTGCCAGCAGCCAGCTAGAGTACAATGAC. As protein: CASSQLEYND. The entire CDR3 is CASSQLEYNDYTF.

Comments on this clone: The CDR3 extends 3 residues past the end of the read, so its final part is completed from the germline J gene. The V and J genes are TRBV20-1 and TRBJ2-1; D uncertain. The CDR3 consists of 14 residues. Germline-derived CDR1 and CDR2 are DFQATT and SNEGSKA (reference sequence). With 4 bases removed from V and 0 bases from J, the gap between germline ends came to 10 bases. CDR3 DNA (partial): TGCAGTGCTATAGGGTTTGACTCCTACAATGAG. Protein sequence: CSAIGFDSYNE. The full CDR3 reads CSAIGFDSYNEQFF.

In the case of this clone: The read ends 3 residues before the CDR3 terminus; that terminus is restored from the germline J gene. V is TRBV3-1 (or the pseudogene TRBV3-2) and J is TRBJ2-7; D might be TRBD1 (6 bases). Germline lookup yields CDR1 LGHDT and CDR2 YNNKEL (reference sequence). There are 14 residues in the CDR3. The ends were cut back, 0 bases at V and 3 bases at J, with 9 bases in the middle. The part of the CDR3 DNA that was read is TGTGCCAGCAGCCAAGACAGGGGAAACTACGAG. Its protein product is CASSQDRGNYE. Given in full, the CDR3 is CASSQDRGNYEQYF.